The rows below give T cell receptor beta chains drawn from one sample of a study of regulatory T cells in long-lasting Graves disease. TCRdb processed the multiplex PCR reads anew with MiXCR; each CDR3 protein has one entry. The sample has 550,000 or so distinct CDR3 sequences, around 11% seen once; the top ten hold 8% to 10%. The same sample was also used in a study of T cells in Graves' hyperthyroidism and ophthalmopathy.

Specimen: peripheral blood mononuclear cells (PBMCs), collected at new diagnosis, from a patient treated with antithyroid drugs. The receptors shown here come from a young woman with Graves disease. Each CDR3 is given with its conserved first and last residue. A D gene is named only where the DNA matches it firmly. Part of the rows lack a size; the others show once, few, many or a class for expanded clones.

v_call,clone_size,d_call,j_call,cdr3_nt,cdr3_aa
TRBV19,few,NA,TRBJ2-1,TGTGCCAGTAGTATTTCTAATGGCAATGAGCAGTTCTTC,CASSISNGNEQFF
TRBV6-2/TRBV6-3,NA,TRBD1,TRBJ1-2,TGTGCCAGCAGTGGCCACAGGGGGACGGACTATGGCTACACCTTC,CASSGHRGTDYGYTF
TRBV12-3/TRBV12-4,many,NA,TRBJ2-4,TGTGCCAGCAGTTTATCTCCAGGGATGGCCAAAAACATTCAGTACTTC,CASSLSPGMAKNIQYF
TRBV12-3/TRBV12-4,many,TRBD2,TRBJ2-5,TGTGCCAGCAGTTTTTGGGCGGGAGGCCGACAAGAGACCCAGTACTTC,CASSFWAGGRQETQYF
TRBV18,many,NA,TRBJ2-5,TGTGCCAGCTCACCTTCGAGCGCCGGGGAGACCCAGTACTTC,CASSPSSAGETQYF
TRBV19,NA,TRBD1,TRBJ2-7,TGTGCCAGTAGTTTTTCAGGGGGCGCCTACGAGCAGTACTTC,CASSFSGGAYEQYF
TRBV28,many,NA,TRBJ2-7,TGTGCCAGCAGTTTACGGGGGCACGACGAGCAGTACTTC,CASSLRGHDEQYF
TRBV2,many,NA,TRBJ2-7,TGTGCCAGCAGTGGCCCCTGGACCAACTACGAGCAGTACTTC,CASSGPWTNYEQYF
TRBV6-1,many,NA,TRBJ1-5,TGTGCCAGCAGTGGACAGTTCAATCAGCCCCAGCATTTT,CASSGQFNQPQHF
TRBV30,many,NA,TRBJ2-5,TGTGCCTGGAGTGTACAGTTCCAAGAGACCCAGTACTTC,CAWSVQFQETQYF
TRBV6-1,many,NA,TRBJ1-1,TGTGCCAGCAGAGCCCCGTTAGTTTCTGAAGCTTTCTTT,CASRAPLVSEAFF
TRBV20-1,few,NA,TRBJ1-1,TGCAGTGCTAGAGGCGGTGGTCCCGTGGGGACTGAAGCTTTCTTT,CSARGGGPVGTEAFF
TRBV12-3/TRBV12-4,few,TRBD2,TRBJ2-1,TGTGCCAGCAGTGCCGGACTAGCGTCCAATGAGCAGTTCTTC,CASSAGLASNEQFF
TRBV6-2/TRBV6-3,many,TRBD2,TRBJ2-2,TGTGCCAGCAGTTACCTAGCGGGACAAGGCGGGGAGCTGTTTTTT,CASSYLAGQGGELFF
TRBV5-5,few,NA,TRBJ2-7,TGTGCCAGCAGCTATGGCCAGGGCGACCTCTACGAGCAGTACTTC,CASSYGQGDLYEQYF
TRBV7-3,NA,TRBD2,TRBJ2-1,TGTGCCAGCAGCTTCGGGACTAACTTCGATGAGCAGTTCTTC,CASSFGTNFDEQFF